These 8 T cell receptor beta chains came from one sample sequenced in a study of PD-L1 blockade in urothelial cancer. Assay used: immunoSEQ multiplex PCR; TCRdb lists only in-frame clones, some missing. The table lists about 41,000 clones, more than 75% of them singletons, with about 2.7% in the top ten. The time point here: peripheral blood 6 weeks after treatment start. Sequenced here: PBMCs, sampled around atezolizumab (anti-PD-L1) treatment. All receptors come from a man in his sixties or seventies with urothelial cancer.

V usage is TRBV6-1 and J usage is TRBJ2-7; the match to TRBD1 covers 9 bases. This CDR3 is built from 14 residues. CDR1 and CDR2 from the germline V gene are MNHNS and SASEGT. The V segment lost 7 bases and the J segment 9 bases; nucleotides outside the gene matches: 13. DNA of the CDR3: TGTGCCAGCACCCCGGGACAGGGAAATTCAGTGCAGTACTTC. This translates into CASTPGQGNSVQYF.

The J gene is TRBJ2-3, the V gene TRBV4-1; possibly TRBD2 for D (5 bases). V was cut by 0 bases and J by 1 base, with 11 bases left in between. The germline gives CDR1 MGHRA, CDR2 YSYEKL. The CDR3 has 16 residues. The CDR3 loop is CASSQEAGLGTDTQYF. CDR3 DNA sequence: TGCGCCAGCAGCCAAGAGGCGGGCCTGGGCACAGATACGCAGTATTTT.

V usage is TRBV30 and J usage is TRBJ2-1, with D unresolved. In germline, CDR1 is GTSNPN, CDR2 SVGIG (reference sequence). V was clipped by 2 bases and J by 6 bases, with 8 bases between them. The CDR3 extends over 12 amino acids. In DNA, the CDR3 is TGTGCCTGGAGTTTGACTGGCAATGAGCAGTTCTTC. Amino acid sequence: CAWSLTGNEQFF. The variable domain in full, completed from reference TRBV30 and TRBJ2-1, reads SQTIHQWPATLVQPVGSPLSLECTVEGTSNPNLYWYRQAAGRGLQLLFYSVGIGQISSEVPQNLSASRPQDRQFILSSKKLLLSDSGFYLCAWSLTGNEQFFGPGTRLTVL.

The chain links TRBV30 to TRBJ2-5; 15 nucleotides match TRBD2. J was trimmed by 5 bases and V by 4 bases; bases with no gene match: 11. CDR3 length equals 17 residues. In germline, CDR1 is GTSNPN, CDR2 SVGIG (reference sequence). CDR3 loop: CAWNGGLAGGSRETQYF. The CDR3 nucleotides read TGTGCCTGGAACGGGGGACTAGCGGGAGGTAGTAGGGAGACCCAGTACTTC.

The chain employs TRBV6-1 and TRBJ2-1; 9 bases fit TRBD2. The CDR3 contains 16 residues. J gave up 3 bases and V 2 bases, and 5 bases lay outside the gene matches. Germline V gene lookup returns CDR1 MNHNS and CDR2 SASEGT. CDR3 nucleotides: TGTGCCAGCAGTGAACTAGCGGGGAATCTCTACAATGAGCAGTTCTTC. Amino acids: CASSELAGNLYNEQFF.

The table lists this clone with a few counts. V and J are TRBV5-4 and TRBJ2-1; a weak D match, TRBD1 (5 bases). Trimming shortened V by 5 bases and J by 4 bases, and 13 bases separated the two germline ends. Per germline, CDR1 SGHNT and CDR2 YYREEE (reference sequence). This CDR3 comprises 14 residues. Here the CDR3 reads CASRHSDTYNEQFF. The CDR3 nucleotides read TGTGCCAGCAGACATTCGGACACTTACAATGAGCAGTTCTTC.

The rearrangement joins TRBV28 to TRBJ1-2, with TRBD1 matching over 9 bases. Germline V gene sequence: CDR1 MDHEN, CDR2 SYDVKM. J lost 3 bases, V lost 10 bases, and 9 bases had no gene match. This CDR3 has 14 amino acids. In DNA, the CDR3 is TGTGCCATCAACAGGGGGCGATGGGACTATGGCTACACCTTC. Translated, it gives CAINRGRWDYGYTF.

The rearrangement joins TRBV7-9 to TRBJ1-2; no clear D. V lost 7 bases, J lost 2 bases, and 14 bases lay in between. This CDR3 spans 14 amino acids. CDR1 and CDR2 (germline): SEHNR, FQNEAQ (reference sequence). The DNA of the CDR3 is TGTGCCAGCACTTTGATTAGCTTGAACTATGGCTACACCTTC. This encodes CASTLISLNYGYTF.